Reported below is one T cell receptor (beta chain). Living in about 25 US areas, the participants were between 18 and 89 years of age. Participant-reported clinical history was the basis for cohort assignment. This CDR3 is 15 amino acids long. Germline lookup yields CDR1 MNHEY and CDR2 SVGAGI. V was shortened by 5 bases and J by 4 bases, with 18 bases between the two germline ends. Authors' methods: Scientists estimated how many nucleated cells there were by amplifying reference gene primers. Profiling relied on immunoSEQ multiplex PCR, and the TCRdb table lists in-frame clones only, not all of them. That table supplies the V and J calls and clone size; D and trimming were determined from the DNA. The table shows about 480,000 clones, with around 87% occurring only once. This entry is derived from a study of blood T cell repertoires in COVID-19. Study background: Sample material is recorded as cDNA or gDNA derived from T cells, B-cell-depleted T cells, or PBMCs.

The rearrangement uses TRBV6-5 and TRBJ2-7, with D uncertain. The sequenced material came from PBMCs or T cells enriched from blood (not recorded which). This sequence was found in a woman between 40 and 50 years old who had recovered from COVID-19. This CDR3 reads CASSPAVHVSYEQYF. The CDR3 DNA reads as TGTGCCAGCAGTCCCGCGGTACATGTTAGTTACGAGCAGTACTTC.